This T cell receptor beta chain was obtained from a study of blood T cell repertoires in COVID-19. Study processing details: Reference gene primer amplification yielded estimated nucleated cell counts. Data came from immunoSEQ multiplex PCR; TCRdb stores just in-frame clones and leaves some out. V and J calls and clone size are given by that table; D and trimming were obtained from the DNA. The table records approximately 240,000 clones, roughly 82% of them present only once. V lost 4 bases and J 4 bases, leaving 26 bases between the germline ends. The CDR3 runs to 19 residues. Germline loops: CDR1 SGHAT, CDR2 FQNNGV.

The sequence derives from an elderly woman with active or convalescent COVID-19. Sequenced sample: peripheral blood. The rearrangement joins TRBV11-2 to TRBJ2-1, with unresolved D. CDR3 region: CASSSLLQPGGYGYNEQFF. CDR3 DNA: TGTGCCAGCAGCTCCCTATTACAACCCGGTGGCTACGGGTACAATGAGCAGTTCTTC.